These T cell receptor beta chains were read from a single sample in a study of T cells in tuberculosis. Measured with immunoSEQ multiplex PCR; TCRdb has only the in-frame clones, and not every one. The data contain 25,000 to 35,000 clones, about 90% of them singletons. The source material was PBMCs, sampled at tuberculosis diagnosis. The receptor set was obtained from an adult with tuberculosis. Some clones in this sample may be carry-over from other donors' samples. CDR3s include the opening cysteine and the closing phenylalanine or tryptophan. A D gene is named only where the DNA matches it firmly. Expanded clones get a size class; other rows say once, few or many, or leave the size out.

V gene,J gene,D gene,clone size,CDR3 DNA,CDR3 protein
TRBV19,TRBJ2-4,NA,NA,TGTGCCAGTAGTATAAAGGCTAAGCGATCCCTAGCCAAAAACATTCAGTACTTC,CASSIKAKRSLAKNIQYF
TRBV5-1,TRBJ1-6,NA,NA,TGCGCCAGCAGGCCCCTCTGGGGGGTTTCACCCCTCCACTTT,CASRPLWGVSPLHF
TRBV19,TRBJ2-7,TRBD1,NA,TGTGCCAGTTCGAGGACAGGGACGGAAGCCTACGAGCAGTACTTC,CASSRTGTEAYEQYF
TRBV4-2,TRBJ1-4,NA,NA,TGTGCCAGCAGCCTTGCGGTCGTAGGAAAACTGTTTTTT,CASSLAVVGKLFF
TRBV2,TRBJ2-7,NA,NA,TGTGCCAGCAGAGAGGCGGCAGGGGCCACCTACGAGCAGTACTTC,CASREAAGATYEQYF
TRBV7-9,TRBJ1-2,TRBD1,NA,TGTGCCAGCAGCTTAGCGGGACAGTCCAGCTATGGCTACACCTTC,CASSLAGQSSYGYTF
TRBV7-2,TRBJ1-4,NA,NA,TGTGCCAGCAGCTTAGCGAGCGGACGGTCGAAGAATGAAAAACTGTTTTTT,CASSLASGRSKNEKLFF
TRBV6-1,TRBJ1-5,NA,once,TGTGCCAGCAGTGAACGGGGCAATCAGCCCCAGCATTTT,CASSERGNQPQHF
TRBV29-1,TRBJ2-3,TRBD1,NA,TGCAGCGTCGAGGGGGCGGGACAGGGCGGCACAGATACGCAGTATTTT,CSVEGAGQGGTDTQYF
TRBV4-2,TRBJ2-1,NA,NA,TGTGCCAGCAGCCAACAGATTAGCGGTACCTACAATGAGCAGTTCTTC,CASSQQISGTYNEQFF
TRBV6-5,TRBJ2-1,TRBD2,NA,TGTGCCAGCAGTTACCCGGGGGGACGTACCAATGAGCAGTTCTTC,CASSYPGGRTNEQFF